This T cell receptor (beta chain) originates from a study of molecular identifiers for immune sequencing clone quantification. Study-level background: In replicates, RNA taken from roughly 21,000 or 96,000 naive CD8 cells was divided five ways, and four portions underwent sequencing.

The V and J ends lost 0 bases and 0 bases, in that order; junction bases with no gene match: 4. Germline V gene sequence: CDR1 LGHDT, CDR2 YNNKEL (reference sequence). CDR3 length: 16 amino acids. From the PCR reads, TCRdb called clonotypes with MiXCR, one entry per CDR3 protein. Of tens of thousands of distinct CDR3 sequences listed, 18% are singletons. This clonotype was recorded at least ten times. The material sequenced was naive CD8+ T cells from blood, with Jurkat cell RNA spiked in. As to subset: FACS-sorted CD8+CD4-CCR7+CD45RA+ naive T cells. The sequence came from a human donor in good health. Some libraries in this study had Jurkat cell RNA spiked in. The J gene is TRBJ2-7, the V gene TRBV3-1; 8 bases are a match to TRBD1. DNA for the CDR3: TGTGCCAGCAGCCAAGATGGGACAGGTTCCTCCTACGAGCAGTACTTC. It encodes CASSQDGTGSSYEQYF.